The 5 T cell receptor beta chains below were found in one sample sequenced in a study of T cells expressing NK-cell markers. TCRdb reprocessed the 5' RACE reads, with one entry per CDR3 protein and no DNA. The sample is made up of some 140,000 distinct CDR3 sequences, and the top ten hold less than 40% of it. The sample comprised blood T cells: a sorted CD56 or NKG2C T cell subset, CD4+ or CD8+ T cells, or bulk PBMC T cells (not recorded which). The receptors come from a woman aged 45-60 years in good health.

The rearrangement links TRBV5-6 to TRBJ2-7. This CDR3 contains 12 residues. The V gene's germline CDR1 is SGHDT and CDR2 YYEEEE. The CDR3: CASSFWSHEQYF.

The chain recombines TRBV4-1 with TRBJ1-5; TCRdb returns TRBD1, unconfirmable since there is no DNA. Germline V CDR1 and CDR2: MGHRA, YSYEKL. The CDR3 is made up of 15 amino acids. CDR3 residues: CASSQGDSYNQPQHF.

The chain couples TRBV24-1 to TRBJ1-1; without DNA, the TCRdb call of TRBD1 cannot be checked. Germline CDR1 and CDR2: KGHDR and SFDVKD. The CDR3 extends over 15 amino acids. The CDR3 loop is CATSDKTGFNTEAFF.

The chain has TRBV14 and TRBJ2-1; the D call of TRBD2 rests on TCRdb alone, since no DNA is present to check it. Germline CDR1 reads SGHDN; CDR2 reads FVKESK. CDR3 length equals 17 residues. Here the CDR3 reads CASSQGSSGRPHNEQFF. Full variable domain (outside the CDR3, taken from reference TRBV14 and TRBJ2-1): EAGVTQFPSHSVIEKGQTVTLRCDPISGHDNLYWYRRVMGKEIKFLLHFVKESKQDESGMPNNRFLAERTGGTYSTLKVQPAELEDSGVYFCASSQGSSGRPHNEQFFGPGTRLTVL.

The gene calls are TRBV7-3 and TRBJ2-1; without DNA, the TCRdb call of TRBD1 cannot be checked. This CDR3 is built from 16 residues. Germline values: CDR1 SGHTA, CDR2 FQGTGA. The CDR3: CASSSSPGPPYNEQFF.